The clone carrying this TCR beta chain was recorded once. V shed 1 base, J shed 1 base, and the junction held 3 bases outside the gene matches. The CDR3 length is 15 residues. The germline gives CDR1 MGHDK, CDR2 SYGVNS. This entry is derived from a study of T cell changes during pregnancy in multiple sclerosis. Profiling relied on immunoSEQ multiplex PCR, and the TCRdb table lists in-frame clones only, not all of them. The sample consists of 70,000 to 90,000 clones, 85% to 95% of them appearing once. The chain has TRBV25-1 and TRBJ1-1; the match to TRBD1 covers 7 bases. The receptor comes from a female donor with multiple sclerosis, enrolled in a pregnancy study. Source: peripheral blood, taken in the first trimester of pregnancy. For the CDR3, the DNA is TGTGCCAGCAGTGAATTGGACAGGACGAACACTGAAGCTTTCTTT. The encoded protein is CASSELDRTNTEAFF.